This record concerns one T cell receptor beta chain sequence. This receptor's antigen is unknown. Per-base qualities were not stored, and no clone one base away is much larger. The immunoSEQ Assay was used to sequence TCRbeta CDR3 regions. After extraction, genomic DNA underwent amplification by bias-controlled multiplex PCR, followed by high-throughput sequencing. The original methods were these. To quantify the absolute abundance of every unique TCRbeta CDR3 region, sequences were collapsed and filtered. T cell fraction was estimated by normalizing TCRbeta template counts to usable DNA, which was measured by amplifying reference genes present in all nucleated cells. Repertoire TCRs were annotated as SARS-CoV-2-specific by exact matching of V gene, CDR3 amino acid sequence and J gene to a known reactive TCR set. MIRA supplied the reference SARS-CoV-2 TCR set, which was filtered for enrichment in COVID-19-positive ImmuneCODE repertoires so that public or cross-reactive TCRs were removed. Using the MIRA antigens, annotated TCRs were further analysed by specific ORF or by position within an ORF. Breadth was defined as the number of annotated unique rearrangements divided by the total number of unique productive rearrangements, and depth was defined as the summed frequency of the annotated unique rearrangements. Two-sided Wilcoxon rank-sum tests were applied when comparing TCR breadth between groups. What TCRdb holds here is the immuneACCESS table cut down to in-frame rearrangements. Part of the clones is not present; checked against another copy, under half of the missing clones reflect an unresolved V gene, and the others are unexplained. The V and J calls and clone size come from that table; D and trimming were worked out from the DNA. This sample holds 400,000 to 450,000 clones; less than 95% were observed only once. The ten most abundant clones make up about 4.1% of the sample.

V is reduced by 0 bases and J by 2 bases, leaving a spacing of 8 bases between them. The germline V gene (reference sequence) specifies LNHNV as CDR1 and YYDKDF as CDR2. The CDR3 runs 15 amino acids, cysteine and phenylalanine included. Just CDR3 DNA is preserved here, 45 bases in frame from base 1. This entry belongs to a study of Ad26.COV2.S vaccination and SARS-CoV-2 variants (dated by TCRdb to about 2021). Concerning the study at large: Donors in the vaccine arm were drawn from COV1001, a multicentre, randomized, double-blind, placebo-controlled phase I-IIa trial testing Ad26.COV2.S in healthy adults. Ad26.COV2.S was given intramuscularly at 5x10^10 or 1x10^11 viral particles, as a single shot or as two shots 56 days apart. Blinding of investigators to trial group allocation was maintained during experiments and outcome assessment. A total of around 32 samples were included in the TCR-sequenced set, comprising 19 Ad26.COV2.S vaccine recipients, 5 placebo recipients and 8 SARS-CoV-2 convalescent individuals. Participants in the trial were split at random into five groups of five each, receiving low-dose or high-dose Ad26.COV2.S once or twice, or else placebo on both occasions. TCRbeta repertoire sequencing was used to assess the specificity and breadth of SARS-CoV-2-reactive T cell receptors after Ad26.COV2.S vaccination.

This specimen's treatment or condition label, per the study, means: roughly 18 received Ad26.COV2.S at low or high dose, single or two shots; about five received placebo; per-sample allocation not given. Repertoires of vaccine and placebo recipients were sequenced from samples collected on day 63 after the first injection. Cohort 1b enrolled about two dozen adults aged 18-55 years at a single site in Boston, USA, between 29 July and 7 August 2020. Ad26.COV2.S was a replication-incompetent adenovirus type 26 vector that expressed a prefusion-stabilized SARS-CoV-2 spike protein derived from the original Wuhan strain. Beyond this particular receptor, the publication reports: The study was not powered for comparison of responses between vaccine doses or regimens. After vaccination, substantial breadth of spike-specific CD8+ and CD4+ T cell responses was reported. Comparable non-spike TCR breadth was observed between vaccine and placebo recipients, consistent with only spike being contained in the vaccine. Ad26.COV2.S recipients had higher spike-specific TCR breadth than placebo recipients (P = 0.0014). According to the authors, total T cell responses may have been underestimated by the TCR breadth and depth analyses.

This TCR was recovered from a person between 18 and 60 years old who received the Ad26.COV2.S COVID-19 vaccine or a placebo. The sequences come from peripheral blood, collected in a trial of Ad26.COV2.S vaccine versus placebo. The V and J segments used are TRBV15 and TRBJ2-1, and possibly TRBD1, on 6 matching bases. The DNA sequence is TGTGCCACCAGCAGAGACAGGGGTGCCTACAATGAGCAGTTCTTC. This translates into CATSRDRGAYNEQFF.